This TCR beta chain originates from a study of identical twins (dated by TCRdb to the mid-2010s). At the level of the whole study: TCR alpha and beta repertoires from monozygotic twins, unrelated adults of various ages and cord blood were deep-sequenced to test whether fetal clonotypes persist. To rule out contamination, the twin experiments were replicated at different times with different library preparation protocols. Summary of the overall study and its limitations: Excess twin sharing in beta out-of-frame sequences was weaker because fewer shared sequences lowered the signal-to-noise ratio. Recombination models systematically underestimated out-of-frame TCR alpha sharing in monozygotic twins but agreed with sharing between unrelated individuals. Invariant T cells such as MAIT and iNKT could partly confound zero-insertion analyses, though diverse VJ usage argued against this for most clonotypes. Fewer insertions were carried by abundant cord blood beta clonotypes, a similar but weaker trend appeared in young adult naive repertoires, and no such trend appeared in memory repertoires. Conclusions relied on cross-sectional statistical analysis, since the same donors could not be followed over many years. Compared with coincidental sharing between unrelated individuals, out-of-frame TCR alpha sequences shared between twins showed an excess of sequences with low generation probability.

Only healthy Caucasian donors were included. Three unrelated non-twin adults were additionally sequenced: a male aged 18 to 30, a male aged 50 to 59 and a female aged 50 to 59. Miltenyi CD45RO+ enrichment and human naive T-cell isolation kits were used to isolate memory (CD45RO+) and naive T cells from PBMC. Library method: 5' RACE. TCRdb names Illumina HiSeq 2000 as the instrument used. Template switching added a universal primer binding site, and the final cDNA carried a unique molecular identifier that allowed TCR cDNA molecules to be counted accurately. Specific primers in the conserved constant-segment region were used to synthesize first-strand cDNA for TCR alpha and beta chains. Each cDNA library was double barcoded, with a SMART-Mk sample barcode plus Illumina barcodes, to control for contamination. TruSeq adapter sequences along with Illumina sample barcodes were introduced in two successive PCR steps. Sequencing of the TCR alpha and beta cDNA libraries was done on the Illumina HiSeq platform using custom primers. As for the authors' bioinformatics: MiGEC was used to process raw reads and extract unique molecular identifiers, and MiXCR was used to find CDR3 positions. For each individual, recombination models were inferred using an EM algorithm with the repgenHMM and IGoR tools. The tcR package in R was used for shared clonotype analysis, with sharing normalized by the product of cloneset sizes. To study raw recombination free of thymic and clonal selection effects, out-of-frame nonproductive sequences were analyzed. TCRdb handled the public reads itself, with Q25 trimming in fastp and clone calling in MiXCR, and kept productive beta chains. Each CDR3 protein appears once, grouped with its most common genes and DNA. The V and J calls were not made by the authors but by TCRdb's processing. Here the sample has 420,000 or so distinct CDR3 sequences; roughly 18% occur a single time. Jointly, the top ten make up 12% of the sample.

The germline V gene encodes CDR1 DFQATT and CDR2 SNEGSKA (reference sequence). Clipping removes 6 bases from V and 7 bases from J, with 11 as the unmatched junction base count. From cysteine to phenylalanine, the CDR3 is 13 amino acids long. The only DNA kept is the CDR3, 39 bases in frame from the first base. This clonotype occurred a few times. Its antigen is not yet known. No much larger clone exists at a distance of one base, and base qualities are not known. The specimen was naive T cells sorted from blood. The label giving this sample's cell subset or site can be read as: cells isolated with a human naive T-cell isolation kit. The receptor was isolated from a man aged 45-65 years in good health. The sequence is built from TRBV20-1 and TRBJ1-1; TRBD1 fits 7 bases in the junction. This receptor carries the CDR3 CSARDRVGVEAFF. The nucleotide sequence reads TGCAGTGCCCGCGACAGGGTAGGTGTTGAAGCTTTCTTT.